In its sample, the clone carrying this T cell receptor beta chain was seen a few times. Its specificity is not known. Researchers took RNA transcripts and amplified the TCR beta CDR3 regions from them. First-round RT-PCR with HTBI primers amplified the TCR CDR3 region. TCRdb re-called the multiplex PCR reads with MiXCR, one entry per CDR3 protein. Among a few hundred thousand distinct CDR3 sequences listed, around 15% were seen once. These data come from a study of T cells in Graves' hyperthyroidism and ophthalmopathy. Study-wide findings and caveats: The model predicted ophthalmopathy a median around six months before onset.

Patients were excluded for uncontrolled infection, other autoimmune disease, pregnancy or lactation. Sequenced: blood. The receptor was derived from a woman aged 25 to 39 with Graves' ophthalmopathy.

The CDR3 sequence is CASSFENSPLHF. The DNA for the CDR3 is TGTGCCAGCAGCTTCGAAAATTCACCCCTCCACTTT. The chain uses TRBV27 and TRBJ1-6; no reliable D call. V gave up 6 bases and J gave up 7 bases, with 7 bases separating them. The germline V gene encodes CDR1 MNHEY and CDR2 SMNVEV (reference sequence). There are 12 residues in the CDR3.